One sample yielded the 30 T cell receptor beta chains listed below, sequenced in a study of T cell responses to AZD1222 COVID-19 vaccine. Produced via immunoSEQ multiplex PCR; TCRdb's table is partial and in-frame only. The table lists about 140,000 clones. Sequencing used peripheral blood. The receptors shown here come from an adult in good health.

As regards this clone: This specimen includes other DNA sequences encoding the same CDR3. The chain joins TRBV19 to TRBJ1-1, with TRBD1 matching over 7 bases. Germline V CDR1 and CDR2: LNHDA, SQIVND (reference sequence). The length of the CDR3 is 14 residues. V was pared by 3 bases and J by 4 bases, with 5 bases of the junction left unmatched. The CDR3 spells CASSIRGGTTEAFF. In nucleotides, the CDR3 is TGTGCCAGTAGTATCAGAGGGGGCACCACTGAAGCTTTCTTT.

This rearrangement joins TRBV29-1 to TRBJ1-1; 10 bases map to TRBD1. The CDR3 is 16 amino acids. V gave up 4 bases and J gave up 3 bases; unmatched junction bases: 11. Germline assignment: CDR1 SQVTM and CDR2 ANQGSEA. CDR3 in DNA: TGCAGCGTTGGGAGGACAGGGGGTGTCGTGTACACTGAAGCTTTCTTT. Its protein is CSVGRTGGVVYTEAFF. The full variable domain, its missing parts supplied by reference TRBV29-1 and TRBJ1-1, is SAVISQKPSRDICQRGTSLTIQCQVDSQVTMMFWYRQQPGQSLTLIATANQGSEATYESGFVIDKFPISRPNLTFSTLTVSNMSPEDSSIYLCSVGRTGGVVYTEAFFGQGTRLTVV.

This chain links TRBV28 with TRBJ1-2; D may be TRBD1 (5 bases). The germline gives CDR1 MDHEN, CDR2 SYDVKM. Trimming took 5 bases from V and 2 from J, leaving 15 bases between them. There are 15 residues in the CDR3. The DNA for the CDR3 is TGTGCCAGCAGTCACGCTGGCGGGGACAACTATGGCTACACCTTC. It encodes CASSHAGGDNYGYTF.

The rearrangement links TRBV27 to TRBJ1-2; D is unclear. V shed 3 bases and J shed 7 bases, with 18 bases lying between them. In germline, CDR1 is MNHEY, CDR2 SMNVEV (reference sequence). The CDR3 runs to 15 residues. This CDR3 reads CASSLGYNLGGGYTF. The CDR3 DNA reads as TGTGCCAGCAGTTTGGGATATAATCTCGGTGGTGGCTACACCTTC.

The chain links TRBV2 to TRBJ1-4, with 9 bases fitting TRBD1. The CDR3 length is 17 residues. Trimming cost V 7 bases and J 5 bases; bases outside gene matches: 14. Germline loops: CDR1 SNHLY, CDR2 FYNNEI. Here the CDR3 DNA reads TGTGCCAGCAAATCCGGGACAGGGACCCGAGGAAATGAAAAACTGTTTTTT. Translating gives CASKSGTGTRGNEKLFF.

CDR3 in DNA: TGTGCCAGCAGCCAAGCGGCGGGGGTTTGGACAGGGGAAGGACCAGATACGCAGTATTTT. Translating it yields CASSQAAGVWTGEGPDTQYF. V is TRBV3-1 (or the pseudogene TRBV3-2) and J is TRBJ2-3; 9 positions agree with TRBD1. J lost 4 bases, V lost 1 base, and 18 bases had no gene match. The CDR3 extends over 20 amino acids. CDR1 and CDR2 from the germline V gene are LGHDT and YNNKEL (reference sequence).

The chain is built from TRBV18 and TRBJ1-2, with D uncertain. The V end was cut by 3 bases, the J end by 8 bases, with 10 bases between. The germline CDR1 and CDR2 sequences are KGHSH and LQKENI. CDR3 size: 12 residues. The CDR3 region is CASSPAGNGYTF. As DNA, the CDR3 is TGTGCCAGCTCACCGGCGGGGAACGGCTACACCTTC.

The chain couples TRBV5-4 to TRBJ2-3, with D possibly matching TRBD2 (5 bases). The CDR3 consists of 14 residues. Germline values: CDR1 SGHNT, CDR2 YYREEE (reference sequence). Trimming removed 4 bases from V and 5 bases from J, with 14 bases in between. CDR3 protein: CASSPVGEGDTQYF. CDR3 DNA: TGTGCCAGCAGCCCAGTAGGTGAGGGAGATACGCAGTATTTT.

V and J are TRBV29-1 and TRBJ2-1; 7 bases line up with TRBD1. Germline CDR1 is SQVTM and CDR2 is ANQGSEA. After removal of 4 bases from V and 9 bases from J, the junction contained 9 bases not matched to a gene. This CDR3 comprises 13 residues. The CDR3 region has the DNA TGCAGCGTTGTCCGACAGGGCGCCGGTGAGCAGTTCTTC. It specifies CSVVRQGAGEQFF.

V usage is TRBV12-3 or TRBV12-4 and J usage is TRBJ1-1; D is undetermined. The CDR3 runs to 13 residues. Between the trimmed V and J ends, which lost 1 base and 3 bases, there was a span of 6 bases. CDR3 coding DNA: TGTGCCAGCAGTTTAGGCGCTGACACTGAAGCTTTCTTT. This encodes CASSLGADTEAFF.

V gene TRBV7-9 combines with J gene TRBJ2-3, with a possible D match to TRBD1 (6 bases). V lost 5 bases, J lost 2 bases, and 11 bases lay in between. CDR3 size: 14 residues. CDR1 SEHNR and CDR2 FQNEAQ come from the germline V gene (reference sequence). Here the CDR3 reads CASSTWDTTDTQYF. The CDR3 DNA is TGTGCCAGCAGCACCTGGGACACCACAGATACGCAGTATTTT.

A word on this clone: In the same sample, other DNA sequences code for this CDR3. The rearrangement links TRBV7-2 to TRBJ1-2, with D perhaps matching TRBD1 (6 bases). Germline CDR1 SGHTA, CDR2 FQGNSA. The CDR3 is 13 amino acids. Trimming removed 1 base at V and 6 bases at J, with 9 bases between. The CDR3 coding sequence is TGTGCCAGCAGCTTAGTCTCAGGGGATGGCTACACCTTC. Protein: CASSLVSGDGYTF.

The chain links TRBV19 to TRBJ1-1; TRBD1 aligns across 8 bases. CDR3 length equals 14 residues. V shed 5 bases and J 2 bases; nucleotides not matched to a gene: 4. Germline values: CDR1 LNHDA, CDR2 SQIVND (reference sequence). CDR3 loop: CASSHRGGNTEAFF. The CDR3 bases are TGTGCCAGTAGTCACAGGGGGGGAAACACTGAAGCTTTCTTT. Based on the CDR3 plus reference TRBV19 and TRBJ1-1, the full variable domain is DGGITQSPKYLFRKEGQNVTLSCEQNLNHDAMYWYRQDPGQGLRLIYYSQIVNDFQKGDIAEGYSVSREKKESFPLTVTSAQKNPTAFYLCASSHRGGNTEAFFGQGTRLTVV.

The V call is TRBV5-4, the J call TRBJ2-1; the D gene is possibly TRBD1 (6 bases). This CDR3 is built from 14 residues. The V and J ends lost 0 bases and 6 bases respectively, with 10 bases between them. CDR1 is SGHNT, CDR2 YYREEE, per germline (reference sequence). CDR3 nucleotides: TGTGCCAGCAGCTTGGTCACAGGGATCAATGAGCAGTTCTTC. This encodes CASSLVTGINEQFF. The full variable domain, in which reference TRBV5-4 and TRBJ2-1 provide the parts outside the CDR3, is ETGVTQSPTHLIKTRGQQVTLRCSSQSGHNTVSWYQQALGQGPQFIFQYYREEENGRGNFPPRFSGLQFPNYSSELNVNALELDDSALYLCASSLVTGINEQFFGPGTRLTVL.

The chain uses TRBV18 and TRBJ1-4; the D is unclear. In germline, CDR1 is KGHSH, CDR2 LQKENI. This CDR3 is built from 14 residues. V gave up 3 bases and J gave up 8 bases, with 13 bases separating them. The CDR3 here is CASSPSPDEEKLFF. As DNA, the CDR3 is TGTGCCAGCTCACCTTCTCCAGACGAGGAAAAACTGTTTTTT.

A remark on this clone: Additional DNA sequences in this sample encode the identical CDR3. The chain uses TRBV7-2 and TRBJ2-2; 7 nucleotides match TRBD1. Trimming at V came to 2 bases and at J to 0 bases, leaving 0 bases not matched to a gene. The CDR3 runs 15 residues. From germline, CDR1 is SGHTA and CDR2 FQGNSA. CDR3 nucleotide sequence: TGTGCCAGCAGCTTACAGGGGGCGAACACCGGGGAGCTGTTTTTT. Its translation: CASSLQGANTGELFF.

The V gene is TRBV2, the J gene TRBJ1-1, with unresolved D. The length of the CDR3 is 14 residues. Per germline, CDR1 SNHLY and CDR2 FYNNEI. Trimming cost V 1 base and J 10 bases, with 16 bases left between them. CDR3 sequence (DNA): TGTGCCAGCAGTGAAGGAATCGCCTATGGATTAGCTTTCTTT. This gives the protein CASSEGIAYGLAFF. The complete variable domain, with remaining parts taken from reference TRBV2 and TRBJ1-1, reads EPEVTQTPSHQVTQMGQEVILRCVPISNHLYFYWYRQILGQKVEFLVSFYNNEISEKSEIFDDQFSVERPDGSNFTLKIRSTKLEDSAMYFCASSEGIAYGLAFFGQGTRLTVV.

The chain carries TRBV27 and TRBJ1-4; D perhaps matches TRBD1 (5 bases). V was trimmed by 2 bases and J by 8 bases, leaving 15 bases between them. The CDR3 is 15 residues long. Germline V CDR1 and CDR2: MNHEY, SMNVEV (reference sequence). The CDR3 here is CASSLIWTPEEKLFF. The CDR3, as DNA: TGTGCCAGCAGTTTAATTTGGACACCGGAGGAAAAACTGTTTTTT.

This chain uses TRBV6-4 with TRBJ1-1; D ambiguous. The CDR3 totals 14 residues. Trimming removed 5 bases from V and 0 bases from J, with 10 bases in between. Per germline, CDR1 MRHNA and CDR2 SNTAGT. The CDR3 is CASSRSALNTEAFF. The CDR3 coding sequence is TGTGCCAGCAGTAGGTCAGCCTTGAACACTGAAGCTTTCTTT.

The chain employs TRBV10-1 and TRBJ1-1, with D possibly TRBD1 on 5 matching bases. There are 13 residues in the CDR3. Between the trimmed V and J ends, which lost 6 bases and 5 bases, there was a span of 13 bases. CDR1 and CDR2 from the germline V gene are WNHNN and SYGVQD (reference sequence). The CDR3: CASSPGRGTEAFF. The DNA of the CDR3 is TGCGCCAGCAGCCCGGGCCGGGGGACTGAAGCTTTCTTT.

The CDR3: CATRWTGGLISGNTIYF. The DNA for the CDR3 is TGTGCCACCAGGTGGACAGGGGGCCTCATCTCTGGAAACACCATATATTTT. The V and J genes are TRBV15 and TRBJ1-3; TRBD1 matches at 11 bases. The length of the CDR3 is 17 residues. J was trimmed by 0 bases and V by 6 bases; bases with no gene match: 7. The germline V gene encodes CDR1 LNHNV and CDR2 YYDKDF (reference sequence).

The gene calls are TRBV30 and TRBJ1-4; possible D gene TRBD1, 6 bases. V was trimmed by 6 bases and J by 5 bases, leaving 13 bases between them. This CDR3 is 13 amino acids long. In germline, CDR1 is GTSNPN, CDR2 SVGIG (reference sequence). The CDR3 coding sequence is TGTGCCTGTTTTGGACAGATAAATGAAAAACTGTTTTTT. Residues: CACFGQINEKLFF.

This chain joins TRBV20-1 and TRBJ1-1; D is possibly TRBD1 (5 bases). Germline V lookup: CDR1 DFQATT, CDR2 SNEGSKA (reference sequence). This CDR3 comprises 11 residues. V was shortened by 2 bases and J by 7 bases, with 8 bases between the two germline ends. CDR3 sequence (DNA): TGCAGTGCTAGAAAGCAGGGTGAAGCTTTCTTT. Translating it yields CSARKQGEAFF.

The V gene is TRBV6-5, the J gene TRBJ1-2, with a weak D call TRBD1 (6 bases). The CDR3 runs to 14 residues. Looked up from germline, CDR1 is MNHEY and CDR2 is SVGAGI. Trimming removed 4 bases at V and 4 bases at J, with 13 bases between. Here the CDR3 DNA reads TGTGCCAGCAGTTCGGGACAACCAACCTATGGCTACACCTTC. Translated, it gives CASSSGQPTYGYTF.

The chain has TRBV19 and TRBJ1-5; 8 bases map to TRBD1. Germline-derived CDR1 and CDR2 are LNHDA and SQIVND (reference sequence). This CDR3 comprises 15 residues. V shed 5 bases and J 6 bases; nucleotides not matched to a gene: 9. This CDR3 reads CASSSRGQGSQPQHF. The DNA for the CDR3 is TGTGCCAGTAGTTCCCGCGGACAGGGCAGTCAGCCCCAGCATTTT.

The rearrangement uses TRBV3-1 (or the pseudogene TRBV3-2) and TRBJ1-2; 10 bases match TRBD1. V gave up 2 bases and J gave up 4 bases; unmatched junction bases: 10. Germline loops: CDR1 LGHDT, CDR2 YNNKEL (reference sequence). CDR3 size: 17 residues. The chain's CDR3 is CASSQSFGDRGSYGYTF. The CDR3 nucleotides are TGTGCCAGCAGCCAAAGCTTCGGGGACAGGGGATCCTATGGCTACACCTTC.

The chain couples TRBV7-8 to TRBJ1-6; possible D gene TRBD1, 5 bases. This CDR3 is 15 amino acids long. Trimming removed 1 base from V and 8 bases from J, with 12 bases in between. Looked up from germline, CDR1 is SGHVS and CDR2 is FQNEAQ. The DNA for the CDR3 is TGTGCCAGCAGCTTAGAGCCTGGAGGGGATTCACCCCTCCACTTT. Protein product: CASSLEPGGDSPLHF.

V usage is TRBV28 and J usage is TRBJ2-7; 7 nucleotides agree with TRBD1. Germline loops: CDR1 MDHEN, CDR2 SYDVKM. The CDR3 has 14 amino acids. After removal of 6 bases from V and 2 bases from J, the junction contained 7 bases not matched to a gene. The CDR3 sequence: CASRPWQGAYEQYF. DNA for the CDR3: TGTGCCAGCAGGCCTTGGCAGGGGGCCTACGAGCAGTACTTC. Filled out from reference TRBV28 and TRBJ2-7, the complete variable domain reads DVKVTQSSRYLVKRTGEKVFLECVQDMDHENMFWYRQDPGLGLRLIYFSYDVKMKEKGDIPEGYSVSREKKERFSLILESASTNQTSMYLCASRPWQGAYEQYFGPGTRLTVT.

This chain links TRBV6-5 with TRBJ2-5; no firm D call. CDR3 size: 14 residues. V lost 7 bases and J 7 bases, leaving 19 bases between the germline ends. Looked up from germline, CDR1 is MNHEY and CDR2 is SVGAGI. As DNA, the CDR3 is TGTGCCAGCAAACCCGAGGTGCCCCATGGGACCCAGTACTTC. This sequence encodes CASKPEVPHGTQYF.

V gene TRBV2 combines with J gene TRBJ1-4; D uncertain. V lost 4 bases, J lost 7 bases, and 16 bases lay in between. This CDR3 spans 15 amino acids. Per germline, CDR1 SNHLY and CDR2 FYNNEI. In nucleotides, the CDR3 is TGTGCCAGCAGTGCTCCGGGAAATATAGGTGAAAAACTGTTTTTT. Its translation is CASSAPGNIGEKLFF.